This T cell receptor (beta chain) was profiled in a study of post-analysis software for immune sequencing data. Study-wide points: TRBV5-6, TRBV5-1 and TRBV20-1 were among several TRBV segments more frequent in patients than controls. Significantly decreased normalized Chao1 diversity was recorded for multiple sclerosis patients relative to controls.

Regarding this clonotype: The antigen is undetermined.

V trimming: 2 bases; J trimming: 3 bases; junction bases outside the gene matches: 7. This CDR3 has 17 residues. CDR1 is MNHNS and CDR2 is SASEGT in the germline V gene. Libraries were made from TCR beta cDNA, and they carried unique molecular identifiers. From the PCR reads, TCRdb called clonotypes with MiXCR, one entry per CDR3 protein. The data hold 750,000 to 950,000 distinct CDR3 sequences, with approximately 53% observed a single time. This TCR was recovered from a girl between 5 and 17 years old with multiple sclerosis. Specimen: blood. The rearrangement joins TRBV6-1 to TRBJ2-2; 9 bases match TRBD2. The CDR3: CASSERVGLAYTGELFF. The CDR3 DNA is TGTGCCAGCAGTGAAAGAGTGGGACTAGCTTACACCGGGGAGCTGTTTTTT.